The text below deals with one T cell receptor (beta chain). What it binds is not known. The entry originates in a study of OX40 agonist ivuxolimab in advanced cancers. Study background: Treatment of patients was with ivuxolimab, an agonistic anti-OX40 (CD134) antibody.

Study results and caveats: Among the lowest peripheral clonal expansion occurred in 0.1-3.0 mg/kg partial responders. Low normalized T-cell clonal expansion was additionally recorded for some nonresponders.

The repertoire was sequenced with immunoSEQ multiplex PCR; TCRdb's copy has only in-frame clones and lacks some. There are about 54,000 clones in the sample; 70% to 90% occur only once, and approximately 1.3% lies in the top ten. CDR3 length equals 15 residues. Trimming shortened V by 5 bases and J by 0 bases, and 11 bases separated the two germline ends. Germline lookup yields CDR1 LNHDA and CDR2 SQIVND (reference sequence). Sampling times: baseline, cycle 4 day 1, cycle 7 day 1. The gene calls are TRBV19 and TRBJ2-1; D is undetermined. This clonotype was sampled from an adult with an advanced solid tumor such as melanoma, head and neck, liver or kidney cancer. Sequences were derived from CD4+ or CD8+ T cells sorted from blood, sampled in a trial of the OX40 agonist ivuxolimab. The CDR3 loop reads CASSGDRSSYNEQFF. In nucleotides, the CDR3 is TGTGCCAGTAGTGGTGATCGTTCCTCCTACAATGAGCAGTTCTTC.